The 30 T cell receptor beta chains reported below all come from one sample, sequenced in a study of beta chain features in type 1 diabetes (dated by TCRdb to 2017 to 2018). Library creation used the immunoSEQ multiplex PCR assay. The entire amount of isolated RNA was reverse transcribed using the High Capacity cDNA Reverse Transcription Kit, so the sequenced TCRB transcripts were expressed ones. Imported from immuneACCESS, the table was reduced by TCRdb to in-frame sequences with V and J called. These copies leave out some clones; in studies compared against another copy, an unresolved V gene accounts for under half, and the cause of the remainder is not known. The sample has roughly 150,000 clones on record, around 8% of them singletons. The ten largest account for about 0.6% of the sample. Sequenced input: central memory CD4+ T cells from blood. These receptors all stem from a man between 18 and 29 years old in good health.

This chain joins TRBV5-1 and TRBJ2-4; 14 nucleotides line up with TRBD2. Germline V gene data show CDR1 as SGHRS and CDR2 as YFSETQ. Germline trimming cut 4 bases from V and 3 bases from J; bases unmatched to any gene: 12. There are 19 residues in the CDR3. CDR3 sequence: CASSPGLAGGYTVKNIQYF. The CDR3 DNA reads as TGCGCCAGCAGCCCCGGACTAGCGGGGGGCTACACCGTCAAAAACATTCAGTACTTC.

This clone was observed a handful of times. The CDR3 DNA reads as TGCGCCAGCAGCTTGCAGCAGGGTACCTACGAGCAGTACTTC. Amino acid sequence: CASSLQQGTYEQYF. The chain employs TRBV5-1 and TRBJ2-7, with D possibly being TRBD1 (5 bases). The CDR3 loop spans 14 amino acids. From germline, CDR1 is SGHRS and CDR2 YFSETQ. Trimming removed 1 base at V and 2 bases at J, with 10 bases between.

The rearrangement uses TRBV7-2 and TRBJ2-1; the D gene is possibly TRBD1 (6 bases). The CDR3 covers 12 residues. The germline gives CDR1 SGHTA, CDR2 FQGNSA. V was pared by 4 bases and J by 14 bases, with 15 bases between. CDR3 DNA sequence: TGTGCCAGCAGCTCTTCCCTCAGGGACAAGTTCTTC. Translating it yields CASSSSLRDKFF. Looking up the rest from reference TRBV7-2 and TRBJ2-1 gives the full variable domain: GAGVSQSPSNKVTEKGKDVELRCDPISGHTALYWYRQSLGQGLEFLIYFQGNSAPDKSGLPSDRFSAERTGGSVSTLTIQRTQQEDSAVYLCASSSSLRDKFFGPGTRLTVL.

A few counts support this clone. The chain has TRBV5-1 and TRBJ2-1, with 14 bases matching TRBD2. The CDR3 covers 16 residues. The germline gives CDR1 SGHRS, CDR2 YFSETQ. Trimming cost V 5 bases and J 3 bases; bases outside gene matches: 4. For the CDR3, the DNA is TGCGCCAGCAGTTACGGACTAGCGGGGGGCTACAATGAGCAGTTCTTC. Translation gives CASSYGLAGGYNEQFF.

This clone was seen a few times. V gene TRBV7-2 combines with J gene TRBJ1-5; 7 positions match TRBD1. From germline, CDR1 is SGHTA and CDR2 FQGNSA. This CDR3 is built from 16 residues. V lost 5 bases to trimming and J lost 0 bases; unmatched junction nucleotides: 7. CDR3 sequence reads: CASSSDRDYSNQPQHF. As DNA, the CDR3 is TGTGCCAGCAGCAGCGACAGGGATTATAGCAATCAGCCCCAGCATTTT.

The chain carries TRBV2 and TRBJ2-4; D may be TRBD1 (6 bases). V gave up 6 bases and J gave up 2 bases, with 17 bases separating them. This CDR3 spans 16 amino acids. Germline lookup yields CDR1 SNHLY and CDR2 FYNNEI. The CDR3 region has the DNA TGTGCCAGCAGCTTAGGACAGTCCGGGACCAAAAACATTCAGTACTTC. Translating gives CASSLGQSGTKNIQYF.

The gene calls are TRBV29-1 and TRBJ2-2; 8 bases are shared with TRBD2. J gave up 4 bases and V 4 bases, and 11 bases lay outside the gene matches. Germline CDR1 SQVTM, CDR2 ANQGSEA. CDR3 length: 16 amino acids. CDR3 nucleotides: TGCAGCGTTGGGATTTTTGCGGGAGGATCCACCGGGGAGCTGTTTTTT. It specifies CSVGIFAGGSTGELFF.

This rearrangement joins TRBV19 to TRBJ2-2, with TRBD2 matching over 7 bases. Per the germline V gene, CDR1 is LNHDA and CDR2 is SQIVND (reference sequence). V gave up 7 bases and J gave up 5 bases; unmatched junction bases: 7. CDR3 size: 14 residues. CDR3 sequence reads: CASMVSGGTGELFF. The DNA for the CDR3 is TGTGCCAGTATGGTATCGGGGGGTACCGGGGAGCTGTTTTTT.

There are a few counts of this clone. The chain carries TRBV27 and TRBJ1-1; TRBD1 aligns across 12 bases. V gave up 5 bases and J gave up 4 bases; unmatched junction bases: 11. CDR3 size: 17 residues. Germline lookup yields CDR1 MNHEY and CDR2 SMNVEV (reference sequence). CDR3 in DNA: TGTGCCAGCAGTCGCCCCGGGACAGGGGGCGCGGGCACTGAAGCTTTCTTT. Protein product: CASSRPGTGGAGTEAFF.

On this clone: An end of the junction differs from the germline gene, which may be a read error. J is TRBJ1-1 and V is TRBV7-2; TRBD1 agrees at 10 bases. From germline, CDR1 is SGHTA and CDR2 FQGNSA. The CDR3 runs to 14 residues. This CDR3 is CASSLGTGDTEAFF. In DNA, the CDR3 is TGTGCCAGCAGCTTGGGGACAGGGGACACCGAAGCTTTCTTT.

This clone was counted only a few times. The V call is TRBV29-1, the J call TRBJ1-2; weak D call: TRBD1 (5 bases). The CDR3 has 12 amino acids. Per the germline V gene, CDR1 is SQVTM and CDR2 is ANQGSEA. V lost 6 bases and J lost 4, with 12 bases in between. The CDR3 region is CSVGQTSYGYTF. The CDR3, as DNA: TGCAGCGTCGGACAAACCTCCTATGGCTACACCTTC.

In its sample, this clone was seen a few times. The gene calls are TRBV5-6 and TRBJ1-2; D uncertain. There are 13 residues in the CDR3. V was cut by 0 bases and J by 5 bases, with 8 bases left in between. Germline CDR1 reads SGHDT; CDR2 reads YYEEEE. CDR3 coding DNA: TGTGCCAGCAGCTTGGTCTCGTCTTATGGCTACACCTTC. It translates to CASSLVSSYGYTF.

The chain uses TRBV5-6 and TRBJ1-6, with 11 nucleotides matching TRBD1. The trim removed 4 bases at V and 7 bases at J, leaving 7 bases unmatched. Germline CDR1 reads SGHDT; CDR2 reads YYEEEE. CDR3 size: 16 residues. CDR3 DNA: TGTGCCAGCAGCCCTGGGACAGGGGGAGTGAATTCACCCCTCCACTTT. This encodes CASSPGTGGVNSPLHF. Full variable domain (rest looked up from reference TRBV5-6 and TRBJ1-6): DAGVTQSPTHLIKTRGQQVTLRCSPKSGHDTVSWYQQALGQGPQFIFQYYEEEERQRGNFPDRFSGHQFPNYSSELNVNALLLGDSALYLCASSPGTGGVNSPLHFGNGTRLTVT.

The chain has TRBV5-1 and TRBJ1-2; D gene uncertain. Germline CDR1 SGHRS, CDR2 YFSETQ. Trimming stripped 4 bases from V and 5 bases from J, with 15 bases between. The CDR3 has 14 amino acids. The DNA for the CDR3 is TGCGCCAGCAGCACCCAGTCCGGCGGGTATGGCTACACCTTC. Protein: CASSTQSGGYGYTF.

There are a few counts of this clone. The chain uses TRBV9 and TRBJ2-2; TRBD1 aligns across 7 bases. The CDR3 contains 16 residues. V lost 2 bases and J lost 2; bases outside the gene matches: 6. CDR1 and CDR2 from the germline V gene are SGDLS and YYNGEE. CDR3 sequence (DNA): TGTGCCAGCAGCGTCTCGACAGGGCGAAACACCGGGGAGCTGTTTTTT. It is translated as CASSVSTGRNTGELFF.

This clone has a handful of counts. This sequence joins TRBV30 and TRBJ1-1; maybe TRBD1 (5 bases). Trimming took 0 bases from V and 1 from J, leaving 12 bases between them. The germline CDR1 and CDR2 sequences are GTSNPN and SVGIG (reference sequence). CDR3 size: 15 residues. The CDR3 DNA reads as TGTGCCTGGAGTGTATTACAGGACGGGAACACTGAAGCTTTCTTT. Protein product: CAWSVLQDGNTEAFF.

This clone has more than one count but fewer than ten. The chain joins TRBV4-3 to TRBJ2-3; possibly TRBD2 for D (6 bases). The CDR3 length is 16 residues. From germline, CDR1 is LGHNA and CDR2 YSLEER. The V end lost 0 bases, the J end lost 2 bases, and 12 bases lay between the germline ends. Written as DNA, the CDR3 is TGCGCCAGCAGCCAAGAGAGTCCGGGGGACACAGATACGCAGTATTTT. It is translated as CASSQESPGDTDTQYF.

This clone has only a few counts. This sequence joins TRBV19 and TRBJ2-5; no definite D call. The CDR3 length is 13 residues. CDR1 and CDR2 (germline): LNHDA, SQIVND (reference sequence). Deletions cut 3 bases from V and 0 bases from J, with 5 bases between. The CDR3 region is CASSIGYQETQYF. The CDR3 DNA reads TGTGCCAGTAGTATTGGCTACCAAGAGACCCAGTACTTC.

In its sample, this clone was seen a few times. J is TRBJ1-2 and V is TRBV7-2; the match to TRBD1 covers 10 bases. V shed 5 bases and J 1 base; nucleotides not matched to a gene: 7. Germline V gives CDR1 SGHTA, CDR2 FQGNSA. The CDR3 runs to 16 residues. The CDR3 DNA reads as TGTGCCAGCAGCCCGGACAGGGGGGGGGTTAACTATGGCTACACCTTC. It yields the protein CASSPDRGGVNYGYTF.

J is TRBJ2-3 and V is TRBV29-1, with TRBD1 as a possible D gene (6 bases). This CDR3 region has 14 residues. Per the germline V gene, CDR1 is SQVTM and CDR2 is ANQGSEA. Trimming took 4 bases from V and 3 from J, leaving 14 bases between them. The CDR3 protein is CSVGGLGITDTQYF. As DNA, the CDR3 is TGCAGCGTTGGGGGGCTGGGGATTACAGATACGCAGTATTTT.

This clone showed up just a few times. At one end, the junction sequence differs from germline, possibly due to a read error. The chain has TRBV7-7 and TRBJ1-1, with no clear D. There are 13 residues in the CDR3. Germline assignment: CDR1 SSHAT and CDR2 FNYEAQ (reference sequence). CDR3 region: CASSSRVDTEAFF. CDR3 DNA sequence: TGTGCTAGCAGCTCGCGGGTGGACACTGAAGCTTTCTTT.

This clone was observed a handful of times. The rearrangement links TRBV7-2 to TRBJ2-7; D may be TRBD1 (5 bases). Trimming removed 0 bases at V and 4 bases at J, with 7 bases between. CDR3 length: 13 amino acids. Germline V lookup: CDR1 SGHTA, CDR2 FQGNSA. CDR3 in DNA: TGTGCCAGCAGCTTAGCCGACAGTTACGAGCAGTACTTC. Residues: CASSLADSYEQYF.

This clone has a count of ten or more. The CDR3 reads CASSVGQGIQNTQYF. As DNA, the CDR3 is TGTGCCAGCAGCGTAGGCCAGGGGATTCAAAATACGCAGTATTTT. The chain recombines TRBV9 with TRBJ2-3; D might be TRBD1 (6 bases). The CDR3 totals 15 residues. Trimming removed 0 bases from V and 7 bases from J, with 15 bases in between. Per germline, CDR1 SGDLS and CDR2 YYNGEE.

This clone appeared a few times. This chain links TRBV9 with TRBJ1-5; D is undetermined. Germline V lookup: CDR1 SGDLS, CDR2 YYNGEE. Trimming took 0 bases from V and 7 from J, leaving 8 bases between them. CDR3 length: 13 amino acids. The CDR3 spells CASSVGPQQPQHF. In DNA, the CDR3 is TGTGCCAGCAGCGTAGGGCCCCAGCAGCCCCAGCATTTT.

The genes are TRBV6-5 and TRBJ1-1, with D unresolved. The V and J ends lost 7 bases and 2 bases respectively, with 17 bases between them. The CDR3 length is 15 residues. Germline lookup yields CDR1 MNHEY and CDR2 SVGAGI. CDR3 amino acids: CASNLNPGSNTEAFF. The CDR3 region has the DNA TGTGCCAGCAACTTGAATCCCGGGAGTAACACTGAAGCTTTCTTT.

The table lists this clone with a few counts. The chain links TRBV7-2 to TRBJ2-2; D is undetermined. The germline CDR1 and CDR2 sequences are SGHTA and FQGNSA. V gave up 0 bases and J gave up 4 bases, with 9 bases separating them. This CDR3 is built from 15 residues. This CDR3 reads CASSLARGGTGELFF. CDR3 bases: TGTGCCAGCAGCTTAGCTCGCGGTGGCACCGGGGAGCTGTTTTTT.

This rearrangement joins TRBV19 to TRBJ1-1; no reliable D call. Germline V gives CDR1 LNHDA, CDR2 SQIVND (reference sequence). The ends were cut back, 9 bases at V and 7 bases at J, with 18 bases in the middle. The CDR3 totals 13 residues. The DNA for the CDR3 is TGTGCCAGCAGACCGGGAGGACTGGGTGAAGCTTTCTTT. Its protein is CASRPGGLGEAFF.

This clone occurred a few times. This chain links TRBV7-8 with TRBJ1-6; 7 nucleotides align to TRBD1. The ends lost 2 bases at V and 10 bases at J; junction bases unmatched: 5. The CDR3 spans 14 residues. Germline CDR1 is SGHVS and CDR2 is FQNEAQ. The CDR3 loop is CASSLQGGRSPLHF. As DNA, the CDR3 is TGTGCCAGCAGCTTACAAGGGGGCCGGTCACCCCTCCACTTT.

This clone was observed a few times. The V gene is TRBV9, the J gene TRBJ2-3; TRBD2 is a possible D gene (5 bases). Germline V gene sequence: CDR1 SGDLS, CDR2 YYNGEE. The V gene lost 1 base and the J gene lost 2 bases, with 17 bases spanning the gap. The length of the CDR3 is 17 residues. The CDR3 DNA reads TGTGCCAGCAGCGTATCCCTACCCGACTACGCCACAGATACGCAGTATTTT. Protein sequence: CASSVSLPDYATDTQYF.

This clone was seen only a few times. V is TRBV19 and J is TRBJ2-5, with 9 bases matching TRBD2. This CDR3 has 15 amino acids. Germline CDR1 and CDR2: LNHDA and SQIVND (reference sequence). V was pared by 5 bases and J by 2 bases, with 6 bases of the junction left unmatched. The DNA of the CDR3 is TGTGCCAGTAGTGGGGCTAGCGGGGTACAAGAGACCCAGTACTTC. Translation gives CASSGASGVQETQYF.